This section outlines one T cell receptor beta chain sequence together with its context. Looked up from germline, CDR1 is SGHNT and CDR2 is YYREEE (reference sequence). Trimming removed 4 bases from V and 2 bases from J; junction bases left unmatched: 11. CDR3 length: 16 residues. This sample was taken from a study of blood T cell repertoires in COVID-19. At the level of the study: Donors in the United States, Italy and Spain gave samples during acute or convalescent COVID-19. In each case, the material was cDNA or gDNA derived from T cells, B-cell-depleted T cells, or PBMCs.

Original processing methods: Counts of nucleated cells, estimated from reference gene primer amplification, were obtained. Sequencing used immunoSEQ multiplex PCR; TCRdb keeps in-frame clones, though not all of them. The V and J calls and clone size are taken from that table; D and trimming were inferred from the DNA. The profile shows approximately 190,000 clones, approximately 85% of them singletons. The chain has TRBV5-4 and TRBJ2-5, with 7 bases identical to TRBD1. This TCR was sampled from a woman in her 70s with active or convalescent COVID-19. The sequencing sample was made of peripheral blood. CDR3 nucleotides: TGTGCCAGCAGCCCTAAAGAGGGACAGACTCAAGAGACCCAGTACTTC. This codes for CASSPKEGQTQETQYF.